Below, one T cell receptor (beta chain) is given with its context. Its ends do not fully match the called genes, so a read error is possible. CDR3 size: 15 residues. The germline CDR1 and CDR2 sequences are SGHAT and FQNNGV. The data belong to a study of blood T cell repertoires in COVID-19. Source study methods: Reference gene primer amplification gave estimated nucleated cell counts. The repertoire was sequenced with immunoSEQ multiplex PCR; TCRdb's copy has only in-frame clones and lacks some. V and J calls and clone size are those listed in that table; D and trimming were worked out from the DNA. The sample has around 270,000 clones, roughly nine tenths seen once; the top ten hold approximately 4%.

The TCR originated in a man aged 55 to 70 who had recovered from COVID-19. Sequenced sample: peripheral blood. V is TRBV11-2 and J is TRBJ2-3; 8 bases match TRBD1. CDR3 bases: TGTGCCAGCAGCTTCGGGGACAGGAGCACAGATACGCTGTATTTT. This translates into CASSFGDRSTDTLYF.